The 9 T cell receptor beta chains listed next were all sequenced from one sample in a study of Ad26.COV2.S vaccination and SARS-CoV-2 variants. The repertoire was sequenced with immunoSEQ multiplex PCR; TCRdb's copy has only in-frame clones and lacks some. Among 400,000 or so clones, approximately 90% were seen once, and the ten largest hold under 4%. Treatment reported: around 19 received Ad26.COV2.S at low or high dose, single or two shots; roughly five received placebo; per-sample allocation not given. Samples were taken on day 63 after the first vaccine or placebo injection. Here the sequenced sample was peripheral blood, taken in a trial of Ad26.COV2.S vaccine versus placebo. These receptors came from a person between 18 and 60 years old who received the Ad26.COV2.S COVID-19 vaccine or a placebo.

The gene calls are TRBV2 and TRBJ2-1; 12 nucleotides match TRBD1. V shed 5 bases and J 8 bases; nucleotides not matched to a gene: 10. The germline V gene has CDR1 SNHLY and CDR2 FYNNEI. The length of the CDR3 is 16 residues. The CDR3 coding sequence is TGTGCCAGCAGTTACTGGGACAGGGGGCTATTAGATGAGCAGTTCTTC. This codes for CASSYWDRGLLDEQFF.

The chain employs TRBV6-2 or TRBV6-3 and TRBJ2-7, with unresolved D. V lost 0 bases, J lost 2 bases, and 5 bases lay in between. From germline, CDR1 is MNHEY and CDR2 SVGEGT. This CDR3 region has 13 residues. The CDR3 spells CASSYSNAYEQYF. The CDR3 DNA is TGTGCCAGCAGTTACTCGAATGCCTACGAGCAGTACTTC.

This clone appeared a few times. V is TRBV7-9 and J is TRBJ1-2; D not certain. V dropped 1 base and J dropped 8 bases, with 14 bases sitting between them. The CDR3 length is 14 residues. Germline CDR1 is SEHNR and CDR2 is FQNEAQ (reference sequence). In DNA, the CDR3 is TGTGCCAGCAGCTTAGAGCTTGCGGGTGGGGGCTACACCTTC. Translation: CASSLELAGGGYTF.

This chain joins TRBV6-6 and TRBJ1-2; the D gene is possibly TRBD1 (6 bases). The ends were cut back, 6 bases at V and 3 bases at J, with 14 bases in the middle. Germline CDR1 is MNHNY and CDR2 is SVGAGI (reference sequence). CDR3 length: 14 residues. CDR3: CASSPGTRDYGYTF. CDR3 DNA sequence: TGTGCCAGCAGCCCCGGGACAAGGGACTATGGCTACACCTTC.

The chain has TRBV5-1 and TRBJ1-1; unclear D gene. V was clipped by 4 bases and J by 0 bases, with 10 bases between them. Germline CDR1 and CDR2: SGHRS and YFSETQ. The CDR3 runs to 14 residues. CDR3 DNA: TGCGCCAGCAGCCCTCCCGGAATGAACACTGAAGCTTTCTTT. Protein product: CASSPPGMNTEAFF.

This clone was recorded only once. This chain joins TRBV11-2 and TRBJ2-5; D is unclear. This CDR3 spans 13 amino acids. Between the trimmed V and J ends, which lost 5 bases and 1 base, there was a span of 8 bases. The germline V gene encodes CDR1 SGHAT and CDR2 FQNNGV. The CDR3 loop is CASSPGFQETQYF. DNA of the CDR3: TGTGCCAGCAGCCCTGGTTTCCAAGAGACCCAGTACTTC.

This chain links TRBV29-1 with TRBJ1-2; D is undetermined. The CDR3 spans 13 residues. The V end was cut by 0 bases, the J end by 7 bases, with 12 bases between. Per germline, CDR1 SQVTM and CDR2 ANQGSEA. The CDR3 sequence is CSVEDPGALGYTF. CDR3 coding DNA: TGCAGCGTTGAAGATCCCGGAGCCCTTGGCTACACCTTC. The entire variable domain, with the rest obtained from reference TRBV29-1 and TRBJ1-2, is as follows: SAVISQKPSRDICQRGTSLTIQCQVDSQVTMMFWYRQQPGQSLTLIATANQGSEATYESGFVIDKFPISRPNLTFSTLTVSNMSPEDSSIYLCSVEDPGALGYTFGSGTRLTVV.

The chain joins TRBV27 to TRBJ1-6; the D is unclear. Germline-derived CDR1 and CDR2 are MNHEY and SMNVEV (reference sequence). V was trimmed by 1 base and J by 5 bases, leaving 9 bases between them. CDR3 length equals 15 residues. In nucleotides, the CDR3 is TGTGCCAGCAGTTTATTAGGACTCGATAATTCACCCCTCCACTTT. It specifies CASSLLGLDNSPLHF.

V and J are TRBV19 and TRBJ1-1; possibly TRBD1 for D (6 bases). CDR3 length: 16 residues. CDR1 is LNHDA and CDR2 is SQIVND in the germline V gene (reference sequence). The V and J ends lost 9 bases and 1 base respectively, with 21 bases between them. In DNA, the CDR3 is TGTGCCAGCCACCCACGGCGGGGGGCTTGGAACACTGAAGCTTTCTTT. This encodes CASHPRRGAWNTEAFF. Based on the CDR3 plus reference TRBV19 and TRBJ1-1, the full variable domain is DGGITQSPKYLFRKEGQNVTLSCEQNLNHDAMYWYRQDPGQGLRLIYYSQIVNDFQKGDIAEGYSVSREKKESFPLTVTSAQKNPTAFYLCASHPRRGAWNTEAFFGQGTRLTVV.